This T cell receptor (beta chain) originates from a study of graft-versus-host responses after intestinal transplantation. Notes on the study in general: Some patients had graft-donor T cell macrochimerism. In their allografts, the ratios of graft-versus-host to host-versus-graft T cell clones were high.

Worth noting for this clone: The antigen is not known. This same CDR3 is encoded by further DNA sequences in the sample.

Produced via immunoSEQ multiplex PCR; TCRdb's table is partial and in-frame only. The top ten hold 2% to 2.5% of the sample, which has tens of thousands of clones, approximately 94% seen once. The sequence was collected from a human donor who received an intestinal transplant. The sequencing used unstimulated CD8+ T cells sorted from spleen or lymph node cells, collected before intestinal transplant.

The CDR3 reads CASSLDRVGYEQYF. The CDR3 coding sequence is TGTGCCAGCAGCCTAGACAGGGTAGGGTACGAGCAGTACTTC. The V and J genes are TRBV7-2 and TRBJ2-7; 7 nucleotides line up with TRBD1. In germline, CDR1 is SGHTA, CDR2 FQGNSA. This CDR3 region has 14 residues. After removal of 5 bases from V and 4 bases from J, the junction contained 8 bases not matched to a gene.